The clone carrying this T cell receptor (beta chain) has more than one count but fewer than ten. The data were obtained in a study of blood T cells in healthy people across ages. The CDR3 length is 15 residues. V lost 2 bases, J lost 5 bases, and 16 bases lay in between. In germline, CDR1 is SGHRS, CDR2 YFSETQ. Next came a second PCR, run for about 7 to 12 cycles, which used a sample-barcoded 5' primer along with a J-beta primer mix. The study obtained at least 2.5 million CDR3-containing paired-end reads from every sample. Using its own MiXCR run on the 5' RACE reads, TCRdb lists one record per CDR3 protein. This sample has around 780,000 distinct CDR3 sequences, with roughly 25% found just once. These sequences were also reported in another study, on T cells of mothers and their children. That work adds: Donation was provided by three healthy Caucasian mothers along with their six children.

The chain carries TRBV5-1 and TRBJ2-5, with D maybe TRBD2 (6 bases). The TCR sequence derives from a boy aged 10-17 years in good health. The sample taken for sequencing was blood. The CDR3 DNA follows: TGCGCCAGCAGCTTCCGTGGACTATTCGGGGAGACCCAGTACTTC. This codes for CASSFRGLFGETQYF.